The next 26 T cell receptor beta chains were all read from a single sample in a study of CD8+CD57+ T cells in acquired aplastic anemia (dated by TCRdb to the late 2010s). The data were produced on an Illumina HiSeq 2000. Profiling of TCR beta VDJ combinations and CDR3 sequences used genomic DNA as the template. TCRdb handled the public reads itself, with Q25 trimming in fastp and clone calling in MiXCR, and kept productive beta chains. Merged by CDR3 protein, the rows form single entries marked with the most common genes and DNA. The sample records just over 150,000 distinct CDR3 sequences, less than 50% of which are singletons. Of the sample, about 30% falls within the top ten clones. Flow cytometry had shown CD8+CD57+ cell expansion in the patients selected for sequencing. Sequenced input: sorted CD4+, CD8+, or CD8+CD57+ T cells (not recorded which) from PBMCs. All receptors come from a human donor with aplastic anemia.

This clonotype was seen just once. A much larger clone sits a single nucleotide away, making a read error possible. This chain connects TRBV6-1 to TRBJ1-2, with no clear D. This CDR3 region has 16 residues. Germline-derived CDR1 and CDR2 are MNHNS and SASEGT. The CDR3 DNA reads as TGTGCCAGCACAGATCGGACGGAATCCGACCGAGATGGCTACGCCTTC. Translated: CASTDRTESDRDGYAF.

V usage is TRBV9 and J usage is TRBJ2-7; D is uncertain. V gave up 0 bases and J gave up 1 base, with 8 bases separating them. CDR3 length equals 14 residues. CDR1 is SGDLS, CDR2 YYNGEE, per germline. The DNA of the CDR3 is TGTGCCAGCAGCGTAGAGCATAGGTCCTACGAGCAGTACTTC. This translates into CASSVEHRSYEQYF.

The chain links TRBV20-1 to TRBJ2-1; 12 positions match TRBD2. This CDR3 has 16 amino acids. V lost 5 bases and J lost 4; bases outside the gene matches: 9. CDR1 is DFQATT, CDR2 SNEGSKA, per germline (reference sequence). The DNA for the CDR3 is TGCAGTGCTGATCGGCTAGCGGGGGGGTATTACAATGAGCAGTTCTTC. Its protein is CSADRLAGGYYNEQFF.

CDR3 protein: CASSGRQGEGGYTF. The DNA for the CDR3 is TGTGCCAGCAGCGGCCGACAGGGGGAAGGTGGCTACACCTTC. The chain couples TRBV9 to TRBJ1-2; 9 positions agree with TRBD1. Germline lookup yields CDR1 SGDLS and CDR2 YYNGEE. This CDR3 is 14 amino acids long. The V segment lost 3 bases and the J segment 7 bases; nucleotides outside the gene matches: 7.

This clonotype was found a few times. This chain links TRBV30 with TRBJ1-5, with D possibly TRBD1 on 6 matching bases. This CDR3 has 14 residues. V lost 2 bases and J lost 7, with 15 bases in between. Per the germline V gene, CDR1 is GTSNPN and CDR2 is SVGIG (reference sequence). CDR3 amino acids: CAWSLGGARQPQHF. Here the CDR3 DNA reads TGTGCCTGGAGTCTAGGGGGGGCACGGCAGCCCCAGCATTTT. Full variable domain (remainder filled in from reference TRBV30 and TRBJ1-5): SQTIHQWPATLVQPVGSPLSLECTVEGTSNPNLYWYRQAAGRGLQLLFYSVGIGQISSEVPQNLSASRPQDRQFILSSKKLLLSDSGFYLCAWSLGGARQPQHFGDGTRLSIL.

This clonotype occurred once. The chain is built from TRBV4-3 and TRBJ1-6; 7 positions match TRBD1. This CDR3 comprises 16 residues. The V and J ends lost 5 bases and 0 bases, in that order; junction bases with no gene match: 4. In germline, CDR1 is LGHNA, CDR2 YSLEER. The CDR3 DNA is TGCGCCAGCAGCTCCAGGGGGACCTCCTATAATTCACCCCTCCACTTT. Translating it yields CASSSRGTSYNSPLHF.

This clonotype was counted many times. The rearrangement links TRBV6-5 to TRBJ1-1; the D is unclear. There are 12 residues in the CDR3. The V end lost 2 bases, the J end lost 7 bases, and 8 bases lay between the germline ends. Germline V lookup: CDR1 MNHEY, CDR2 SVGAGI. CDR3: CASSYGLGEAFF. Written as DNA, the CDR3 is TGTGCCAGCAGTTACGGACTAGGTGAAGCTTTCTTT.

V gene TRBV20-1 combines with J gene TRBJ2-3; unclear D gene. The CDR3 contains 12 residues. The germline V gene has CDR1 DFQATT and CDR2 SNEGSKA (reference sequence). The V end was cut by 6 bases, the J end by 2 bases, with 9 bases between. For the CDR3, the DNA is TGCAGTGCCGGTGCGATCACAGATACGCAGTATTTT. Amino acids: CSAGAITDTQYF.

This clonotype was detected many times. CDR3 protein: CASSQEPFRSGAEAFF. The CDR3 DNA sequence: TGTGCCAGCAGCCAAGAACCCTTCAGATCAGGGGCTGAAGCTTTCTTT. The chain joins TRBV14 to TRBJ1-1; TRBD1 might be the D (6 bases). This CDR3 is 16 amino acids long. V lost 0 bases and J lost 6, with 17 bases in between. Germline CDR1 reads SGHDN; CDR2 reads FVKESK.

This chain connects TRBV4-2 to TRBJ2-1; 16 positions match TRBD2. This CDR3 has 19 residues. V gave up 0 bases and J gave up 9 bases; unmatched junction bases: 11. Germline CDR1 is LGHNA and CDR2 is YNFKEQ. The CDR3 region has the DNA TGTGCCAGCAGCCAAGATAGGTTCCCGGGACTAGCGGGAGGGGGTGAGCAGTTCTTC. It specifies CASSQDRFPGLAGGGEQFF.

This clonotype was seen many times. The chain recombines TRBV5-1 with TRBJ1-1; maybe TRBD1 (5 bases). The germline V gene encodes CDR1 SGHRS and CDR2 YFSETQ. Trimming took 6 bases from V and 4 from J, leaving 13 bases between them. The CDR3 spans 13 residues. The CDR3 DNA is TGCGCCAGCACCACCGGGGCGGGCACTGAAGCTTTCTTT. Its protein product is CASTTGAGTEAFF.

This clonotype was found a few times. The junction shows a germline mismatch at one end, possibly a read error. J is TRBJ2-1 and V is TRBV28, with a tentative D call TRBD2 (5 bases). Germline V lookup: CDR1 MDHEN, CDR2 SYDVKM. The CDR3 is 15 residues long. The CDR3 protein is CAGSFRGFAYNEQFF. CDR3 nucleotide sequence: TGTGCCGGCAGTTTTCGGGGATTCGCCTACAATGAGCAGTTCTTC.

Written as DNA, the CDR3 is TGCGCCAGCAGCTTGGACCTCTTTGGAAACACCATATATTTT. Translating it yields CASSLDLFGNTIYF. V usage is TRBV5-1 and J usage is TRBJ1-3; D is undetermined. Germline CDR1 and CDR2: SGHRS and YFSETQ. V was shortened by 0 bases and J by 3 bases, with 7 bases between the two germline ends. This CDR3 has 14 amino acids.

The rearrangement links TRBV19 to TRBJ2-1, with D perhaps being TRBD1 or TRBD2 (5 bases each). This CDR3 is 14 amino acids long. V lost 1 base, J lost 5 bases, and 9 bases lay in between. Germline V gives CDR1 LNHDA, CDR2 SQIVND (reference sequence). CDR3 DNA: TGTGCCAGTAGTATAGCCGGGGCGAACAATGAGCAGTTCTTC. Its protein is CASSIAGANNEQFF.

The J gene is TRBJ2-3, the V gene TRBV28; TRBD1 matches 11 bases. This CDR3 has 14 residues. Germline CDR1 reads MDHEN; CDR2 reads SYDVKM. V trimming: 4 bases; J trimming: 4 bases; junction bases outside the gene matches: 1. DNA for the CDR3: TGTGCCAGCAGTTGGGACAGGGGGGCAGATACGCAGTATTTT. Amino acid sequence: CASSWDRGADTQYF.

The chain carries TRBV30 and TRBJ1-5; no clear D gene. The V gene lost 1 base and the J gene lost 2 bases, with 3 bases spanning the gap. Germline CDR1 is GTSNPN and CDR2 is SVGIG (reference sequence). The CDR3 is 12 amino acids. The CDR3 coding sequence is TGTGCCTGGAGTGAAGGCAATCAGCCCCAGCATTTT. Translating gives CAWSEGNQPQHF. Supplemented by reference TRBV30 and TRBJ1-5, the full variable domain reads SQTIHQWPATLVQPVGSPLSLECTVEGTSNPNLYWYRQAAGRGLQLLFYSVGIGQISSEVPQNLSASRPQDRQFILSSKKLLLSDSGFYLCAWSEGNQPQHFGDGTRLSIL.

The V and J genes are TRBV24-1 and TRBJ1-2; possible D gene TRBD1, 5 bases. V was clipped by 4 bases and J by 4 bases, with 12 bases between them. The CDR3 extends over 14 amino acids. Germline CDR1 is KGHDR and CDR2 is SFDVKD. CDR3 protein: CATSEARQSYGYTF. DNA of the CDR3: TGTGCCACCAGTGAGGCCAGACAGTCCTATGGCTACACCTTC.

The count of this clonotype is one. The V and J genes are TRBV29-1 and TRBJ2-7; the D gene is possibly TRBD2 (6 bases). The CDR3 consists of 15 residues. V dropped 5 bases and J dropped 0 bases, with 17 bases sitting between them. CDR1 SQVTM and CDR2 ANQGSEA come from the germline V gene. The CDR3 DNA is TGCAGCGTTTTTTCCTCAGGCGGGACCTCCTACGAGCAGTACTTC. Protein: CSVFSSGGTSYEQYF.

This chain connects TRBV7-3 to TRBJ2-1; the match to TRBD2 covers 9 bases. The length of the CDR3 is 16 residues. Germline lookup yields CDR1 SGHTA and CDR2 FQGTGA. Trimming took 5 bases from V and 1 from J; bases not matched to a gene: 6. CDR3: CASSPSGGNSYNEQFF. CDR3 DNA: TGTGCCAGCAGCCCCAGCGGGGGGAATTCCTACAATGAGCAGTTCTTC.

The sample holds many counts of this clonotype. The V call is TRBV19, the J call TRBJ2-1; D assignment may be TRBD1 or TRBD2 (5 bases each). The CDR3 covers 12 residues. Looked up from germline, CDR1 is LNHDA and CDR2 is SQIVND (reference sequence). Trimming took off 1 base at V and 9 bases at J, with 7 bases between the two ends. CDR3 loop: CASSIGGTEQFF. The CDR3 bases are TGTGCCAGTAGTATAGGGGGGACTGAGCAGTTCTTC.

In DNA form, the CDR3 reads TGTGCCAGCAGCCACCGGGACGGATTCCAAGAGACCCAGTACTTC. Protein product: CASSHRDGFQETQYF. The chain joins TRBV2 to TRBJ2-5; D may be TRBD1 or TRBD2 (5 bases each). Germline V gives CDR1 SNHLY, CDR2 FYNNEI. The germline V and J ends were trimmed by 6 bases and 1 base, with 15 bases remaining between them. The CDR3 consists of 15 residues.

The chain links TRBV7-3 to TRBJ2-3; 8 bases line up with TRBD1. The trim removed 6 bases at V and 3 bases at J, leaving 8 bases unmatched. This CDR3 spans 15 amino acids. Germline V lookup: CDR1 SGHTA, CDR2 FQGTGA. This CDR3 is CASRSDRVRTDTQYF. The CDR3, as DNA: TGTGCCAGCAGATCGGACAGGGTAAGGACAGATACGCAGTATTTT.

There are many counts of this clonotype. This chain connects TRBV11-2 to TRBJ2-3, with unresolved D. The germline gives CDR1 SGHAT, CDR2 FQNNGV. Trimming took 6 bases from V and 4 from J, leaving 17 bases between them. The CDR3 length is 15 residues. CDR3 residues: CASSLSPNEADTQYF. The CDR3 DNA reads as TGTGCCAGCAGTCTGTCTCCTAACGAGGCAGATACGCAGTATTTT.

This clonotype has ten or more counts. A read error may produce the germline difference seen at one junction end. V gene TRBV7-7 combines with J gene TRBJ2-1; the D gene is possibly TRBD1 (5 bases). The CDR3 covers 16 residues. The germline V gene has CDR1 SSHAT and CDR2 FNYEAQ (reference sequence). The CDR3 sequence is CASSLSQGSPYNEQFF. The CDR3 DNA sequence: TGTGCTAGCAGCTTAAGTCAGGGAAGCCCCTACAATGAGCAGTTCTTC.

With respect to this clonotype: This sequence may be a read error, since a much larger clone differs from it by one base. This CDR3 is missing its conserved last phenylalanine or tryptophan, likely due to a read error. This chain joins TRBV6-5 and TRBJ1-2; no definite D call. The germline gives CDR1 MNHEY, CDR2 SVGAGI. With 2 bases removed from V and 5 bases from J, the gap between germline ends came to 9 bases. The CDR3 is made up of 13 amino acids. CDR3 DNA: TGTGCCAGCAGTTACGAAGTCGGTTATGGCTACACCCTC. This translates into CASSYEVGYGYTL.

Details on this clonotype: This may arise from a read error, as a much more abundant clone is one base away. This chain connects TRBV7-3 to TRBJ2-1, with a weak D call TRBD1 (5 bases). Per germline, CDR1 SGHTA and CDR2 FQGTGA. The V gene lost 4 bases and the J gene lost 7 bases, with 17 bases spanning the gap. The CDR3 totals 15 residues. CDR3 residues: CASSSTGPRTNEQFF. Written as DNA, the CDR3 is TGTGCCAGCAGCTCAACAGGCCCCCGGACAAATGAGCAGTTCTTC.